This T cell receptor (beta chain) was captured in a study of shared clonotypes between healthy human individuals. Study donors comprised healthy, HIV-negative adults devoid of recent acute infection or vaccination. Trimming removed 8 bases from V and 2 bases from J, with 10 bases in between. This CDR3 has 12 amino acids. Germline CDR1 is MNHNY and CDR2 is SVGAGI (reference sequence). For each subset, genomic DNA was distributed in equal portions over several immunoSEQ plates. With ten immunoSEQ deep assay plates, unsorted PBMC DNA underwent sequencing. Measured with immunoSEQ multiplex PCR; TCRdb has only the in-frame clones, and not every one. Here the sample spans about 470,000 clones, roughly three quarters being singletons. Findings of the study overall: Tissues were not sampled, only blood, and their repertoires likely differ.

Concerning this clone itself: Its specificity is not known.

V usage is TRBV6-6 and J usage is TRBJ2-7; D unresolved. Sequencing input: PBMCs. This clonotype was sampled from a middle-aged woman in good health. Some clones in this sample may be carry-over from other donors' samples. CDR3 region: CASANIAYEQYF. The CDR3 nucleotides are TGTGCCAGCGCCAACATCGCCTACGAGCAGTACTTC.